These 26 T cell receptor beta chains share one sample of origin, sequenced in a study of OX40 agonist ivuxolimab in advanced cancers. Generated by immunoSEQ multiplex PCR, the TCRdb table keeps only in-frame clones and is missing some. The sample holds about 46,000 clones; approximately 90% are singletons and the top ten take about an eighth. Sequencing used CD4+ or CD8+ T cells sorted from blood, obtained in a trial of the OX40 agonist ivuxolimab. These receptors were taken from an adult with an advanced solid tumor such as melanoma, head and neck, liver or kidney cancer.

This clone was found a few times. This chain uses TRBV10-3 with TRBJ2-7; the match to TRBD2 covers 12 bases. The CDR3 sequence is 15 residues long. V trimming: 2 bases; J trimming: 3 bases; junction bases outside the gene matches: 2. The germline gives CDR1 ENHRY, CDR2 SYGVKD. The CDR3 region is CAISEELAGGYEQYF. CDR3 sequence (DNA): TGTGCCATCAGTGAGGAACTAGCGGGGGGCTACGAGCAGTACTTC.

The chain couples TRBV7-6 to TRBJ2-1; a weak D match, TRBD2 (5 bases). Germline V lookup: CDR1 SGHVS, CDR2 FNYEAQ. This CDR3 has 15 amino acids. V lost 5 bases and J lost 4, with 15 bases in between. CDR3 in amino acids: CASSTEGRTYNEQFF. Written as DNA, the CDR3 is TGTGCCAGCAGCACCGAGGGTAGGACTTACAATGAGCAGTTCTTC.

The chain couples TRBV28 to TRBJ1-4; TRBD1 might be the D (5 bases). Germline V gene lookup returns CDR1 MDHEN and CDR2 SYDVKM. V lost 6 bases, J lost 4 bases, and 15 bases lay in between. This CDR3 contains 15 residues. CDR3 amino acids: CASSPPGVHNEKLFF. The CDR3 DNA reads TGTGCCAGCAGCCCTCCGGGGGTCCATAATGAAAAACTGTTTTTT.

The chain employs TRBV10-2 and TRBJ2-2, with 9 positions matching TRBD1. The germline gives CDR1 WSHSY, CDR2 SAAADI. With V trimmed by 7 bases and J by 6 bases, 6 bases remained unmatched. The CDR3 totals 14 residues. CDR3 residues: CASNNRGLAGELFF. CDR3 DNA: TGCGCCAGCAATAACAGGGGGCTGGCCGGGGAGCTGTTTTTT.

The chain couples TRBV2 to TRBJ2-1; TRBD2 might be the D (6 bases). V dropped 2 bases and J dropped 6 bases, with 14 bases sitting between them. This CDR3 is built from 15 residues. Germline CDR1 reads SNHLY; CDR2 reads FYNNEI. CDR3 sequence: CASSEPEGRGNEQFF. The DNA of the CDR3 is TGTGCCAGCAGTGAACCGGAGGGTAGGGGCAATGAGCAGTTCTTC.

The chain couples TRBV2 to TRBJ2-1; 8 nucleotides line up with TRBD2. V dropped 7 bases and J dropped 2; count of bases not matched to a gene: 7. Germline loops: CDR1 SNHLY, CDR2 FYNNEI. The CDR3 runs to 15 residues. Written as DNA, the CDR3 is TGTGCCAGCACCCGGGGAGCGGGAGCCTACAATGAGCAGTTCTTC. The encoded protein is CASTRGAGAYNEQFF.

The chain uses TRBV2 and TRBJ1-2; 10 bases fit TRBD1. This CDR3 contains 17 residues. The V gene end was trimmed by 8 bases and the J gene end by 3 bases; junction bases not matched to a gene: 15. CDR1 and CDR2 from the germline V gene are SNHLY and FYNNEI. CDR3 nucleotide sequence: TGTGCCAGCGGGGTCCCGGGACAGGGGAATGAGGACTATGGCTACACCTTC. Its translation: CASGVPGQGNEDYGYTF.

About this clone: Its ends do not fully match the called genes, so a read error is possible. The gene calls are TRBV27 and TRBJ2-1, with 9 bases fitting TRBD2. From germline, CDR1 is MNHEY and CDR2 SMNVEV (reference sequence). The CDR3 extends over 15 amino acids. The CDR3 protein is CASCLLAGGPREQFF. The CDR3 nucleotides read TGTGCCAGCTGTTTGCTCGCGGGGGGGCCCCGAGAGCAGTTCTTC.

The chain recombines TRBV29-1 with TRBJ1-2, with D unclear. The ends were cut back, 4 bases at V and 3 bases at J, with 6 bases in the middle. The germline V gene has CDR1 SQVTM and CDR2 ANQGSEA. The CDR3 covers 11 residues. The CDR3 region is CSVAEDYGYTF. The CDR3 DNA follows: TGCAGCGTTGCGGAGGACTATGGCTACACCTTC.

In this sample, this clone is medium-sized. This chain uses TRBV30 with TRBJ1-5; D is ambiguous. The CDR3 consists of 15 residues. Trimming left V 1 base short and J 7 bases short, with 17 bases between. Germline assignment: CDR1 GTSNPN and CDR2 SVGIG (reference sequence). Here the CDR3 DNA reads TGTGCCTGGAGTGACCCCGGTTTCGGGAACCAGCCCCAGCATTTT. Protein: CAWSDPGFGNQPQHF.

This chain links TRBV4-2 with TRBJ1-5; D uncertain. Trimming stripped 3 bases from V and 0 bases from J, with 18 bases between. The CDR3 spans 18 residues. CDR1 LGHNA and CDR2 YNFKEQ come from the germline V gene. The CDR3 nucleotides read TGTGCCAGCAGCCAGTCAAACGGACCATTTGATAGCAATCAGCCCCAGCATTTT. It codes for CASSQSNGPFDSNQPQHF.

V and J are TRBV10-3 and TRBJ1-5; D gene unclear. The CDR3 spans 13 residues. V shed 3 bases and J shed 9 bases, with 12 bases lying between them. CDR1 is ENHRY, CDR2 SYGVKD, per germline. The CDR3 bases are TGTGCCATCAGTGATGAGGGTCCGCGGCCCCAGCATTTT. Translated: CAISDEGPRPQHF.

The rearrangement links TRBV4-3 to TRBJ1-2; a possible D gene is TRBD1 (5 bases). Germline CDR1 reads LGHNA; CDR2 reads YSLEER. Trimming pared 1 base from V and 2 bases from J, leaving 14 bases between. The CDR3 spans 16 residues. CDR3 region: CASSQGVAGSNYGYTF. DNA of the CDR3: TGCGCCAGCAGCCAAGGGGTTGCAGGGTCCAACTATGGCTACACCTTC.

The V and J genes are TRBV29-1 and TRBJ1-2; possible D gene TRBD1, 5 bases. Per the germline V gene, CDR1 is SQVTM and CDR2 is ANQGSEA. The CDR3 is 14 amino acids. V lost 3 bases and J 3 bases, leaving 14 bases between the germline ends. The CDR3 loop is CSVDLALTDYGYTF. DNA for the CDR3: TGCAGCGTTGATTTAGCCCTGACAGACTATGGCTACACCTTC.

The chain is built from TRBV9 and TRBJ2-3; 11 bases line up with TRBD2. V lost 3 bases, J lost 2 bases, and 8 bases stayed unmatched. There are 17 residues in the CDR3. Looked up from germline, CDR1 is SGDLS and CDR2 is YYNGEE. This CDR3 reads CASSASMTSGDTDTQYF. The DNA for the CDR3 is TGTGCCAGCAGCGCTTCGATGACTAGCGGGGACACAGATACGCAGTATTTT.

CDR3 bases: TGTGCCAGCAGCTCACTAGCGGGAGGGCTTAACGAGCAGTTCTTC. This gives the protein CASSSLAGGLNEQFF. The chain joins TRBV7-3 to TRBJ2-1, with 13 positions matching TRBD2. The CDR3 spans 15 residues. From germline, CDR1 is SGHTA and CDR2 FQGTGA. V was pared by 4 bases and J by 10 bases, with 7 bases of the junction left unmatched.

V and J are TRBV25-1 and TRBJ2-1; D remains unclear. V gave up 1 base and J gave up 7 bases, with 5 bases separating them. In germline, CDR1 is MGHDK, CDR2 SYGVNS. This CDR3 comprises 12 residues. The CDR3 DNA follows: TGTGCCAGCAGTGAATTGGGAAATGAGCAGTTCTTC. Protein sequence: CASSELGNEQFF.

The DNA for the CDR3 is TGTGCCAGCAGCTTGGGGTTGGGGGCCGGTGAAAAACTGTTTTTT. It yields the protein CASSLGLGAGEKLFF. The V call is TRBV11-2, the J call TRBJ1-4; maybe TRBD1 (6 bases). V was trimmed by 3 bases and J by 7 bases, leaving 15 bases between them. CDR1 and CDR2 (germline): SGHAT, FQNNGV. The CDR3 is made up of 15 amino acids.

The chain has TRBV30 and TRBJ2-2; D is uncertain. The CDR3 totals 16 residues. Germline lookup yields CDR1 GTSNPN and CDR2 SVGIG (reference sequence). The V gene lost 0 bases and the J gene lost 1 base, with 12 bases spanning the gap. This CDR3 reads CAWSVTLTWNTGELFF. The CDR3 bases are TGTGCCTGGAGTGTTACCCTGACCTGGAACACCGGGGAGCTGTTTTTT. The full variable domain, completed using reference TRBV30 and TRBJ2-2, is SQTIHQWPATLVQPVGSPLSLECTVEGTSNPNLYWYRQAAGRGLQLLFYSVGIGQISSEVPQNLSASRPQDRQFILSSKKLLLSDSGFYLCAWSVTLTWNTGELFFGEGSRLTVL.

This clone appeared a few times. The chain combines TRBV7-2 with TRBJ2-5; D tentatively fits TRBD1 or TRBD2 (5 bases each). Germline CDR1 is SGHTA and CDR2 is FQGNSA. The V and J ends lost 7 bases and 1 base respectively, with 10 bases between them. The CDR3 is made up of 13 amino acids. CDR3 sequence (DNA): TGTGCCAGCAACTGGGGGACCCAAGAGACCCAGTACTTC. This sequence encodes CASNWGTQETQYF.

The genes are TRBV7-9 and TRBJ2-7; 7 bases align to TRBD1. CDR1 and CDR2 from the germline V gene are SEHNR and FQNEAQ (reference sequence). The CDR3 extends over 14 amino acids. Trimming cost V 4 bases and J 2 bases; bases outside gene matches: 5. CDR3: CASSSTGSTYEQYF. CDR3 DNA sequence: TGTGCCAGCAGCTCGACAGGGTCGACCTACGAGCAGTACTTC. The full variable domain, completed using reference TRBV7-9 and TRBJ2-7, is DTGVSQNPRHKITKRGQNVTFRCDPISEHNRLYWYRQTLGQGPEFLTYFQNEAQLEKSRLLSDRFSAERPKGSFSTLEIQRTEQGDSAMYLCASSSTGSTYEQYFGPGTRLTVT.

This clone was seen only once. The chain links TRBV7-9 to TRBJ2-3; D is possibly TRBD1 or TRBD2 (5 bases each). V was shortened by 5 bases and J by 6 bases, with 18 bases between the two germline ends. Germline V CDR1 and CDR2: SEHNR, FQNEAQ (reference sequence). This CDR3 has 15 amino acids. Here the CDR3 DNA reads TGTGCCAGCAGCACCCAATACATCGAGGGGGATACGCAGTATTTT. As protein: CASSTQYIEGDTQYF.

This rearrangement joins TRBV7-6 to TRBJ2-5, with D maybe TRBD1 (6 bases). Trimming cost V 5 bases and J 3 bases, with 16 bases left between them. The CDR3 extends over 15 amino acids. The V gene's germline CDR1 is SGHVS and CDR2 FNYEAQ. CDR3 region: CASSQRGFQEETQYF. In nucleotides, the CDR3 is TGTGCCAGCAGCCAGAGGGGGTTTCAGGAAGAGACCCAGTACTTC.

The V call is TRBV13, the J call TRBJ2-7, with 9 bases fitting TRBD1. J lost 2 bases, V lost 1 base, and 12 bases had no gene match. This CDR3 is 18 amino acids long. Per the germline V gene, CDR1 is PRHDT and CDR2 is FYEKMQ (reference sequence). CDR3 amino acids: CASSLALLGQGKTYEQYF. CDR3 bases: TGTGCCAGCAGCTTAGCACTACTGGGACAGGGAAAGACCTACGAGCAGTACTTC.

This clone showed up just a few times. The chain is built from TRBV27 and TRBJ2-1; tentatively, D is TRBD2 (5 bases). Trimming removed 6 bases at V and 7 bases at J, with 16 bases between. The CDR3 totals 14 residues. Germline values: CDR1 MNHEY, CDR2 SMNVEV (reference sequence). DNA for the CDR3: TGTGCCAGCAGCCCCCCCCGGACTGGGAATGAGCAGTTCTTC. As protein: CASSPPRTGNEQFF.

V usage is TRBV11-2 and J usage is TRBJ2-5; 7 nucleotides match TRBD2. The trim removed 6 bases at V and 2 bases at J, leaving 9 bases unmatched. Germline V CDR1 and CDR2: SGHAT, FQNNGV. The CDR3 extends over 15 amino acids. The CDR3 loop is CASSPSWGGQETQYF. CDR3 in DNA: TGTGCCAGCAGTCCATCCTGGGGGGGGCAAGAGACCCAGTACTTC.